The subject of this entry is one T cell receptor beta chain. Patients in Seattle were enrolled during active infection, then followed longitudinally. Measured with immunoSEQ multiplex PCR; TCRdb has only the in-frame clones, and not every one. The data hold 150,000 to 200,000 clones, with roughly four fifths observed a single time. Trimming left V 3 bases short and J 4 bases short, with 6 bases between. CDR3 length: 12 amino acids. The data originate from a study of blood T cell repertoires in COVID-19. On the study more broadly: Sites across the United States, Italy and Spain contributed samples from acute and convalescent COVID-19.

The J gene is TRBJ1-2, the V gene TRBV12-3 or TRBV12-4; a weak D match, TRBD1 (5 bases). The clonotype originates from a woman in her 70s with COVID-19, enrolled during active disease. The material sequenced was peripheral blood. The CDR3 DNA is TGTGCCAGCAGTTTGACAGTCTATGGCTACACCTTC. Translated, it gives CASSLTVYGYTF.